These 8 T cell receptor beta chains were all obtained from the same sample, sequenced in a study of control samples from healthy donors and cancer patients. The table came from immunoSEQ multiplex PCR; TCRdb's copy has only in-frame clones and leaves some out. The sample records some 120,000 clones, about 94% being singletons. Input material: blood. Receptors originate from a man younger than 45 in good health.

This chain links TRBV7-9 with TRBJ1-2; the D is unclear. The CDR3 consists of 14 residues. CDR1 is SEHNR, CDR2 FQNEAQ, per germline (reference sequence). Trimming shortened V by 4 bases and J by 4 bases, and 13 bases separated the two germline ends. This CDR3 reads CASSSREAFYGYTF. CDR3 DNA: TGTGCCAGCAGCTCGCGGGAGGCGTTCTATGGCTACACCTTC.

The chain recombines TRBV4-2 with TRBJ2-3; 11 nucleotides agree with TRBD2. V dropped 5 bases and J dropped 10; count of bases not matched to a gene: 8. CDR3 length: 14 residues. CDR1 is LGHNA and CDR2 is YNFKEQ in the germline V gene. The CDR3 sequence is CASSAGTSGRAQYF. The CDR3 region has the DNA TGTGCCAGCAGCGCCGGGACTAGCGGCCGGGCGCAGTATTTT.

The table lists this clone with a count of one. The rearrangement uses TRBV5-3 and TRBJ2-7, with D unclear. TRBV5-3 is placed among ORFs of uncertain function. Trimming stripped 4 bases from V and 2 bases from J, with 16 bases between. The CDR3 loop spans 15 amino acids. CDR3: CARSPRIRFPYEQYF. The CDR3 nucleotides read TGTGCCAGAAGCCCCCGAATCAGGTTCCCCTACGAGCAGTACTTC.

The chain joins TRBV6-5 to TRBJ1-1, with D possibly being TRBD1 (6 bases). The CDR3 spans 14 residues. From germline, CDR1 is MNHEY and CDR2 SVGAGI. V shed 10 bases and J shed 1 base, with 16 bases lying between them. The CDR3 reads CATIRDTENTEAFF. The CDR3 coding sequence is TGTGCCACCATAAGGGACACCGAGAACACTGAAGCTTTCTTT.

The CDR3 DNA reads as TGTGCCACCAGTGATTCGGGACCGGATACGCAGTATTTT. It specifies CATSDSGPDTQYF. The V gene is TRBV24-1, the J gene TRBJ2-3; D tentatively reads TRBD1 or TRBD2 (5 bases each). Germline V gene lookup returns CDR1 KGHDR and CDR2 SFDVKD. V gave up 2 bases and J gave up 6 bases, with 8 bases separating them. The CDR3 runs 13 residues.

In DNA, the CDR3 is TGCGCCAGCAGCCTTAGACCCCCCAGGGCAGACGGAAACACCATATATTTT. Amino acids: CASSLRPPRADGNTIYF. The chain has TRBV4-1 and TRBJ1-3, with D possibly TRBD1 on 5 matching bases. Trimming cost V 4 bases and J 4 bases, with 20 bases left between them. The CDR3 has 17 residues. CDR1 is MGHRA and CDR2 is YSYEKL in the germline V gene.

The gene calls are TRBV28 and TRBJ2-1, with D possibly being TRBD2 (7 bases). With 8 bases removed from V and 2 bases from J, the gap between germline ends came to 13 bases. The germline V gene has CDR1 MDHEN and CDR2 SYDVKM. CDR3 length equals 14 residues. CDR3 sequence reads: CASGGAGPYNEQFF. The CDR3 region has the DNA TGTGCCAGCGGGGGGGCCGGACCCTACAATGAGCAGTTCTTC. Full variable domain (missing parts from reference TRBV28 and TRBJ2-1): DVKVTQSSRYLVKRTGEKVFLECVQDMDHENMFWYRQDPGLGLRLIYFSYDVKMKEKGDIPEGYSVSREKKERFSLILESASTNQTSMYLCASGGAGPYNEQFFGPGTRLTVL.

The chain links TRBV5-1 to TRBJ1-1; D is unresolved. From germline, CDR1 is SGHRS and CDR2 YFSETQ. V was cut by 6 bases and J by 2 bases, with 11 bases left in between. This CDR3 comprises 13 residues. The DNA for the CDR3 is TGCGCCAGCACCTCGGAACAAAACACTGAAGCTTTCTTT. It encodes CASTSEQNTEAFF.